These 18 T cell receptor beta chains were sequenced from one sample in a study of tissue T cells after allogeneic stem cell transplantation. Libraries were prepared by immunoSEQ multiplex PCR; TCRdb keeps only in-frame clonotypes and omits some of them. The table lists some 1,200 clones, roughly 44% of them singletons. Here the sequenced sample was esophageal tissue, taken at autopsy. The receptors stem from a female patient between 40 and 75 years old with steroid-refractory graft-versus-host disease after an allogeneic stem cell transplant. The graft donor may have given rise to some T cells.

This clone was seen only once. The chain carries TRBV5-1 and TRBJ1-6; 8 bases match TRBD1. V was pared by 4 bases and J by 10 bases, with 13 bases of the junction left unmatched. The CDR3 spans 16 residues. Per the germline V gene, CDR1 is SGHRS and CDR2 is YFSETQ. CDR3 DNA sequence: TGCGCCAGCAGCCCGGGACAGGAGACAGGCTACTCACCCCTCCACTTT. Its translation is CASSPGQETGYSPLHF.

The V call is TRBV18, the J call TRBJ2-7; 7 bases align to TRBD1. V was clipped by 1 base and J by 3 bases; unmatched bases: 3. CDR3 length: 14 residues. From germline, CDR1 is KGHSH and CDR2 LQKENI. This CDR3 is CASSPLGQLYEQYF. Written as DNA, the CDR3 is TGTGCCAGCTCACCACTGGGACAGCTCTACGAGCAGTACTTC. The complete variable domain, with remaining parts taken from reference TRBV18 and TRBJ2-7, reads NAGVMQNPRHLVRRRGQEARLRCSPMKGHSHVYWYRQLPEEGLKFMVYLQKENIIDESGMPKERFSAEFPKEGPSILRIQQVVRGDSAAYFCASSPLGQLYEQYFGPGTRLTVT.

The rearrangement links TRBV27 to TRBJ2-7, with 11 bases matching TRBD2. Losses at the gene ends were 6 bases for V and 6 bases for J; bases not matched to a gene: 4. The CDR3 consists of 13 residues. Germline CDR1 reads MNHEY; CDR2 reads SMNVEV (reference sequence). The CDR3 DNA reads as TGTGCCAGCAGACTAGCGGGAGTCCGCGAGCAGTACTTC. It is translated as CASRLAGVREQYF.

Within the sample, this clone is hyperexpanded (1% or more). This chain connects TRBV28 to TRBJ2-7, with 13 positions matching TRBD2. CDR1 and CDR2 from the germline V gene are MDHEN and SYDVKM. The CDR3 is made up of 14 amino acids. Trimming cost V 3 bases and J 7 bases; bases outside gene matches: 3. CDR3 bases: TGTGCCAGCAGTTTGGGACTAGCGGGGATGGAGCAGTACTTC. This translates into CASSLGLAGMEQYF.

This chain uses TRBV11-2 with TRBJ2-2, with D possibly matching TRBD1 (6 bases). The V end was cut by 4 bases, the J end by 3 bases, with 9 bases between. Germline V gene data show CDR1 as SGHAT and CDR2 as FQNNGV. This CDR3 has 14 amino acids. CDR3 in DNA: TGTGCCAGCAGCTCGGACAGATACACCGGGGAGCTGTTTTTT. Translating gives CASSSDRYTGELFF.

In this sample, this clone turned up once. The chain recombines TRBV27 with TRBJ1-4, with D hard to call. The CDR3 has 13 amino acids. V lost 0 bases to trimming and J lost 10 bases, with 9 bases between them. Germline V gene data show CDR1 as MNHEY and CDR2 as SMNVEV (reference sequence). The CDR3 loop reads CASSLSGYGKLFF. The CDR3 bases are TGTGCCAGCAGTTTATCGGGGTATGGAAAACTGTTTTTT.

The chain joins TRBV6-4 to TRBJ1-6; the D is unclear. V lost 2 bases and J 8 bases, leaving 7 bases between the germline ends. This CDR3 spans 13 amino acids. Germline CDR1 reads MRHNA; CDR2 reads SNTAGT. CDR3 sequence (DNA): TGTGCCAGCAGTGACCATTCGGATTCACCCCTCCACTTT. Its translation is CASSDHSDSPLHF.

V usage is TRBV4-1 and J usage is TRBJ1-2; a weak D match, TRBD1 (6 bases). This CDR3 is 15 amino acids long. Germline V gene sequence: CDR1 MGHRA, CDR2 YSYEKL. V was shortened by 4 bases and J by 1 base, with 13 bases between the two germline ends. The CDR3 is CASSRAGVFNYGYTF. CDR3 coding DNA: TGCGCCAGCAGCCGTGCAGGGGTCTTTAACTATGGCTACACCTTC.

This clone is classed as large. The gene calls are TRBV28 and TRBJ2-2; D unclear. Germline lookup yields CDR1 MDHEN and CDR2 SYDVKM. CDR3 length: 11 residues. V was trimmed by 1 base and J by 7 bases, leaving 1 base between them. In DNA, the CDR3 is TGTGCCAGCAGTTTATTCGGGGAGCTGTTTTTT. This codes for CASSLFGELFF.

V is TRBV12-3 or TRBV12-4 and J is TRBJ1-5; D not certain. V was shortened by 2 bases and J by 6 bases, with 8 bases between the two germline ends. This CDR3 comprises 13 residues. The CDR3 sequence: CASSLQARQPQHF. In DNA form, the CDR3 reads TGTGCCAGCAGTTTACAGGCCCGTCAGCCCCAGCATTTT.

This clone has a handful of counts. The chain couples TRBV7-8 to TRBJ2-3; D is ambiguous. V was pared by 2 bases and J by 0 bases, with 6 bases between. The CDR3 is 14 residues long. CDR1 is SGHVS and CDR2 is FQNEAQ in the germline V gene. The CDR3 DNA follows: TGTGCCAGCAGCTTACTGGAAAGCACAGATACGCAGTATTTT. Amino acid sequence: CASSLLESTDTQYF.

This clone turned up a few times. This sequence joins TRBV3-1 (or the pseudogene TRBV3-2) and TRBJ1-3; D is undetermined. Germline lookup yields CDR1 LGHDT and CDR2 YNNKEL (reference sequence). Trimming removed 0 bases from V and 0 bases from J, with 9 bases in between. The CDR3 is 16 amino acids. CDR3 region: CASSQEGLISGNTIYF. The DNA for the CDR3 is TGTGCCAGCAGCCAAGAAGGCCTAATCTCTGGAAACACCATATATTTT.

This rearrangement joins TRBV24-1 to TRBJ2-6, with TRBD2 as a possible D gene (6 bases). Trimming shortened V by 9 bases and J by 0 bases, and 17 bases separated the two germline ends. Germline V gene sequence: CDR1 KGHDR, CDR2 SFDVKD. This CDR3 spans 17 amino acids. CDR3 amino acids: CATGTSATFSGANVLTF. For the CDR3, the DNA is TGTGCCACCGGGACTTCAGCAACCTTCTCTGGGGCCAACGTCCTGACTTTC.

The chain joins TRBV7-9 to TRBJ2-7; D unresolved. V shed 3 bases and J shed 3 bases, with 12 bases lying between them. Germline assignment: CDR1 SEHNR and CDR2 FQNEAQ (reference sequence). The CDR3 is made up of 14 amino acids. This CDR3 reads CASSLGSLLYEQYF. The CDR3 coding sequence is TGTGCCAGCAGCTTGGGGTCCCTTCTCTACGAGCAGTACTTC.

This clone was seen just once. This chain connects TRBV7-8 to TRBJ1-5; 8 bases are a match to TRBD1. The J segment lost 7 bases and the V segment lost 1 base, leaving 3 bases of the junction unmatched. Germline lookup yields CDR1 SGHVS and CDR2 FQNEAQ. This CDR3 spans 14 amino acids. CDR3 DNA sequence: TGTGCCAGCAGCTTAGGGACAGGGTGGCAGCCCCAGCATTTT. Its protein is CASSLGTGWQPQHF. The full variable domain, in which reference TRBV7-8 and TRBJ1-5 provide the parts outside the CDR3, is GAGVSQSPRYKVAKRGQDVALRCDPISGHVSLFWYQQALGQGPEFLTYFQNEAQLDKSGLPSDRFFAERPEGSVSTLKIQRTQQEDSAVYLCASSLGTGWQPQHFGDGTRLSIL.

This clone was detected a few times. The CDR3 spells CAWRNRVNYGYTF. The CDR3 nucleotides read TGTGCCTGGAGAAACAGGGTGAACTATGGCTACACCTTC. The chain couples TRBV30 to TRBJ1-2, with a possible D match to TRBD1 (6 bases). V lost 3 bases to trimming and J lost 2 bases, with 10 bases between them. This CDR3 has 13 residues. CDR1 is GTSNPN and CDR2 is SVGIG in the germline V gene (reference sequence).

By sample fraction, this clone is large. The chain is built from TRBV9 and TRBJ2-7, with D maybe TRBD2 (6 bases). Germline V gene sequence: CDR1 SGDLS, CDR2 YYNGEE. The CDR3 extends over 16 amino acids. V was pared by 0 bases and J by 1 base, with 14 bases between. The chain's CDR3 is CASSVGGSGPSYEQYF. The CDR3 DNA is TGTGCCAGCAGCGTAGGAGGAAGCGGGCCTTCCTACGAGCAGTACTTC.

This chain uses TRBV9 with TRBJ2-3; 11 bases map to TRBD2. CDR3 length: 20 residues. With V trimmed by 0 bases and J by 2 bases, 14 bases remained unmatched. The germline gives CDR1 SGDLS, CDR2 YYNGEE. CDR3 region: CASSVVASGRPRSYTDTQYF. DNA for the CDR3: TGTGCCAGCAGCGTAGTGGCTAGCGGGAGGCCCAGAAGTTACACAGATACGCAGTATTTT.